Listed here is a single T cell receptor (beta chain). The antigen is not known. The data are from a study of identifying expanded T cells in peripheral blood. Study-wide results and caveats: About 1.2 clones differed between technical replicates, versus roughly 17 and 20 over time. Roughly two-week clone count variance significantly increased as total template count grew.

The assay was immunoSEQ multiplex PCR, and TCRdb's table has in-frame clones only and misses some. This table holds 70,000 or so clones, about nine tenths found once. Sequenced material: blood. The sequence was collected from a person between 18 and 75 years old in good health.

CDR3 protein: CASADGQGSEAFF. CDR3 sequence (DNA): TGTGCCAGCGCCGATGGGCAGGGTTCTGAAGCTTTCTTT. This chain connects TRBV7-9 to TRBJ1-1; tentative D call: TRBD1 (5 bases). Germline loops: CDR1 SEHNR, CDR2 FQNEAQ (reference sequence). CDR3 length equals 13 residues. Deletions cut 8 bases from V and 6 bases from J, with 16 bases between.